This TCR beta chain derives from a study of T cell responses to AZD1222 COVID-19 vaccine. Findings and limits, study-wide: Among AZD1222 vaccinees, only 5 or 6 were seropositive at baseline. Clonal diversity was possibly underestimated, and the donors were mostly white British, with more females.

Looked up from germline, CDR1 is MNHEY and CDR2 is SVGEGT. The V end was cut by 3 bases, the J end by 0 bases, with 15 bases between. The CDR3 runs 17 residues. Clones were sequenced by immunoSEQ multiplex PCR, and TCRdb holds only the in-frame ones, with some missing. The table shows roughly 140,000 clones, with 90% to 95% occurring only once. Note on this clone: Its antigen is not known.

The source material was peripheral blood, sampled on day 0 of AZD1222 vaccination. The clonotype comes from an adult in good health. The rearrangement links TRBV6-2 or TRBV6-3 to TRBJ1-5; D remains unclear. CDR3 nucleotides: TGTGCCAGCAGTTATATTACGCGTAAAAGTAGCAATCAGCCCCAGCATTTT. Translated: CASSYITRKSSNQPQHF.